One sample yielded the 31 T cell receptor beta chains listed below, sequenced in a study of metastatic and nonmetastatic thyroid tumors. The entire patient cohort was treatment-naive prior to thyroid surgery. TCRdb reanalyzed the PCR reads via MiXCR. In the table there are under 25,000 clones, 20% to 25% of which are singletons. Sequencing input: adjacent normal tissue. These receptors came from a female donor with papillary thyroid cancer or a benign thyroid nodule (not recorded which). Some clones in this sample may be carry-over from other donors' samples.

The V gene is TRBV20-1, the J gene TRBJ2-7; D uncertain. The CDR3 loop spans 15 amino acids. Between the trimmed V and J ends, which lost 6 bases and 3 bases, there was a span of 21 bases. CDR1 is DFQATT and CDR2 is SNEGSKA in the germline V gene (reference sequence). The CDR3, as DNA: TGCAGTGCCAGCACCCCCGCCGACCGATTCTACGAGCAGTACTTC. It is translated as CSASTPADRFYEQYF.

This clone counts as medium-sized. V and J are TRBV28 and TRBJ1-5; 9 bases align to TRBD1. There are 14 residues in the CDR3. The V gene's germline CDR1 is MDHEN and CDR2 SYDVKM. V lost 7 bases to trimming and J lost 4 bases; unmatched junction nucleotides: 5. The DNA for the CDR3 is TGTGCCAGCACGCGGGACAGGGCAAATCAGCCCCAGCATTTT. This encodes CASTRDRANQPQHF.

Judged by abundance, this clone is medium-sized. This chain joins TRBV6-5 and TRBJ2-1; no clear D. Germline CDR1 is MNHEY and CDR2 is SVGAGI. This CDR3 is 12 amino acids long. V lost 0 bases and J 8 bases, leaving 5 bases between the germline ends. CDR3 sequence (DNA): TGTGCCAGCAGTTACTCGAGGTATGAGCAGTTCTTC. It translates to CASSYSRYEQFF.

Only a few counts were recorded for this clone. The chain recombines TRBV30 with TRBJ2-7, with D perhaps given as TRBD1 or TRBD2 (5 bases each). Germline CDR1 and CDR2: GTSNPN and SVGIG (reference sequence). V was trimmed by 4 bases and J by 1 base, leaving 14 bases between them. The CDR3 runs 14 residues. The CDR3 spells CAWNRDPDSYEQYF. Here the CDR3 DNA reads TGTGCCTGGAACCGGGACCCAGATTCCTACGAGCAGTACTTC.

This clone was picked up many times. The chain joins TRBV20-1 to TRBJ2-3; tentatively, D is TRBD2 (6 bases). Germline CDR1 is DFQATT and CDR2 is SNEGSKA (reference sequence). The CDR3 is made up of 16 amino acids. The CDR3 region has the DNA TGCAGCTACATCCCAATCGGGGAGGTTAGCACAGATACGCAGTATTTT. It is translated as CSYIPIGEVSTDTQYF.

This clone was recorded many times. A much larger clonotype is one base distant, so this may be a read error. Within the sample, other DNA sequences also encode this same CDR3. V is TRBV20-1 and J is TRBJ2-6, with D hard to call. This CDR3 contains 15 residues. CDR1 DFQATT and CDR2 SNEGSKA come from the germline V gene (reference sequence). CDR3 protein: CSARVFSSWANVLTF. The CDR3 coding sequence is TGCAGTGCTAGAGTGTTTAGCTCTTGGGCCAACGTCCTGACTTTC.

The sample holds many counts of this clone. The chain is built from TRBV12-3 or TRBV12-4 and TRBJ2-7; 11 positions agree with TRBD2. V trimming: 5 bases; J trimming: 6 bases; junction bases outside the gene matches: 6. The CDR3 consists of 14 residues. The CDR3 DNA is TGTGCCAGCAGTCATAGCGGGAGGGGTAGCGAGCAGTACTTC. This sequence encodes CASSHSGRGSEQYF.

This chain's CDR3 is CASSPSQLAGLYEQYF. The CDR3 DNA follows: TGTGCCAGCAGTCCCTCCCAGCTAGCGGGACTCTACGAGCAGTACTTC. V gene TRBV28 combines with J gene TRBJ2-7; 9 bases fit TRBD2. V lost 5 bases to trimming and J lost 3 bases; unmatched junction nucleotides: 11. Germline loops: CDR1 MDHEN, CDR2 SYDVKM. This CDR3 is 16 amino acids long.

This clone is categorized as medium-sized (0.01 to 0.1%). The chain carries TRBV20-1 and TRBJ1-6; 8 nucleotides line up with TRBD1. This CDR3 is 15 amino acids long. CDR1 DFQATT and CDR2 SNEGSKA come from the germline V gene (reference sequence). With 6 bases clipped from V and 7 bases from J, the junction kept 11 bases outside the gene matches. CDR3 sequence: CSAGLGQGENSPLHF. In DNA, the CDR3 is TGCAGTGCCGGATTAGGACAGGGCGAGAATTCACCCCTCCACTTT.

A few counts support this clone. A read error may be the cause here, since a much bigger clone is one base away. This specimen includes other DNA sequences encoding the same CDR3. The chain is built from TRBV6-5 and TRBJ1-5, with D unclear. The CDR3 totals 14 residues. CDR1 is MNHEY, CDR2 SVGAGI, per germline. The CDR3 DNA follows: TGCGCCAGCAGTTACCGGTATAGCAATCAGCCCCAGCATTTT. Its protein is CASSYRYSNQPQHF.

V usage is TRBV9 and J usage is TRBJ2-7; D not resolved. The CDR3 consists of 14 residues. The V gene's germline CDR1 is SGDLS and CDR2 YYNGEE. Trimming stripped 4 bases from V and 6 bases from J, with 17 bases between. DNA of the CDR3: TGTGCCAGCAGCCCGCACGATCTGTCCGGCGAGCAGTACTTC. Translating gives CASSPHDLSGEQYF.

This clone was counted a few times. In DNA form, the CDR3 reads TGTGCCAGCAGCTTTGGACGGCTAGGTGAAGCTTTCTTT. It is translated as CASSFGRLGEAFF. The V gene is TRBV6-1, the J gene TRBJ1-1; unclear D gene. Germline V gene sequence: CDR1 MNHNS, CDR2 SASEGT. Between the trimmed V and J ends, which lost 6 bases and 7 bases, there was a span of 15 bases. There are 13 residues in the CDR3.

This clone was observed a few times. A clone one base away is much larger, so this may be a read error. The rearrangement joins TRBV5-5 to TRBJ2-3, with D unclear. Per germline, CDR1 SGHKS and CDR2 YYEKEE (reference sequence). CDR3 length equals 15 residues. V was trimmed by 1 base and J by 4 bases, leaving 13 bases between them. In nucleotides, the CDR3 is TGTGCCAGCAGCTTGCAGCTCCTAGGACCAGATACGCAGTATTTT. Protein: CASSLQLLGPDTQYF.

The chain links TRBV5-1 to TRBJ1-5, with D possibly being TRBD1 (5 bases). The CDR3 runs to 14 residues. The germline gives CDR1 SGHRS, CDR2 YFSETQ. Trimming took 4 bases from V and 7 from J, leaving 15 bases between them. The CDR3 region has the DNA TGCGCCAGCAGCCGGGGGACCCGGGGCCAGCCCCAGCATTTT. This codes for CASSRGTRGQPQHF.

By share, this clone ranks as medium-sized. The rearrangement uses TRBV28 and TRBJ1-2, with D unresolved. The V end was cut by 5 bases, the J end by 8 bases, with 15 bases between. CDR1 is MDHEN, CDR2 SYDVKM, per germline. CDR3 length equals 13 residues. In nucleotides, the CDR3 is TGTGCCAGCAGTAACCCCCAGGTTACAGGCTACACCTTC. This encodes CASSNPQVTGYTF.

To note about this clone: Germline is not matched at one junction end, which may reflect a read error. The V gene is TRBV10-3, the J gene TRBJ1-2; TRBD1 matches at 9 bases. This CDR3 has 15 amino acids. Germline lookup yields CDR1 ENHRY and CDR2 SYGVKD. As DNA, the CDR3 is TGTGCCATCAGGGGACAGGGAGCGATATACTATGGCGACACGTTC. Protein sequence: CAIRGQGAIYYGDTF.

This clone was recorded at least ten times. The chain recombines TRBV18 with TRBJ2-7; possible D gene TRBD1, 6 bases. Germline V gene sequence: CDR1 KGHSH, CDR2 LQKENI. Deletions cut 4 bases from V and 6 bases from J, with 19 bases between. The CDR3 totals 15 residues. The CDR3 nucleotides are TGTGCCAGCTCACGCCCCTCTGGACAGTTGTCCGAGCAGTACTTC. Protein product: CASSRPSGQLSEQYF.

This clone was seen only a few times. This rearrangement joins TRBV10-3 to TRBJ1-5, with a weak D call TRBD1 (5 bases). Germline CDR1 is ENHRY and CDR2 is SYGVKD. Trimming pared 10 bases from V and 1 base from J, leaving 14 bases between. The CDR3 contains 14 residues. The DNA of the CDR3 is TGTGCCACACAGACAGCCGAGAGCAATCAGCCCCAGCATTTT. Its protein is CATQTAESNQPQHF.

This sequence joins TRBV5-1 and TRBJ1-1; 8 nucleotides match TRBD1. The CDR3 contains 15 residues. Germline CDR1 and CDR2: SGHRS and YFSETQ. Losses at the gene ends were 4 bases for V and 0 bases for J; bases not matched to a gene: 5. The DNA for the CDR3 is TGCGCCAGCAGCCTCAGGGACAGGCTGAACACTGAAGCTTTCTTT. It specifies CASSLRDRLNTEAFF.

This clone was counted between two and nine times. V usage is TRBV6-1 and J usage is TRBJ2-7; possible D gene TRBD2, 5 bases. Germline V gene sequence: CDR1 MNHNS, CDR2 SASEGT. CDR3 length: 15 residues. V was pared by 7 bases and J by 2 bases, with 18 bases between. CDR3 region: CASKSNPRGTYEQYF. The DNA for the CDR3 is TGTGCCAGCAAATCCAACCCCCGGGGAACCTACGAGCAGTACTTC.

The gene calls are TRBV12-3 or TRBV12-4 and TRBJ2-5; TRBD1 agrees at 8 bases. This CDR3 is 14 amino acids long. The ends lost 5 bases at V and 2 bases at J; junction bases unmatched: 4. CDR3 amino acids: CASSVRDRQETQYF. CDR3 sequence (DNA): TGTGCCAGCAGTGTCCGGGACAGGCAAGAGACCCAGTACTTC.

The V gene is TRBV20-1, the J gene TRBJ1-4; D is possibly TRBD1 (5 bases). The germline gives CDR1 DFQATT, CDR2 SNEGSKA (reference sequence). CDR3 length: 14 residues. The ends were cut back, 1 base at V and 5 bases at J, with 11 bases in the middle. DNA for the CDR3: TGCAGTGCTAGAGGGGGCAAGGACAATGAAAAACTGTTTTTT. Translating it yields CSARGGKDNEKLFF.

The chain is built from TRBV20-1 and TRBJ1-2; D uncertain. Trimming removed 5 bases from V and 6 bases from J, with 13 bases in between. This CDR3 contains 12 residues. From germline, CDR1 is DFQATT and CDR2 SNEGSKA (reference sequence). The CDR3: CSALHMDDGYTF. CDR3 DNA: TGCAGTGCTCTGCACATGGATGATGGCTACACCTTC.

A note on this clone: One junction end disagrees with the germline gene, perhaps due to a read error. The J gene is TRBJ2-2, the V gene TRBV5-1; D unresolved. Germline V gene lookup returns CDR1 SGHRS and CDR2 YFSETQ. The length of the CDR3 is 12 residues. The CDR3 sequence: CASRLGVGELFF. CDR3 sequence (DNA): TGCGCCAGCAGGTTGGGTGTTGGGGAGCTGTTTTTT.

This clone was counted ten times or more. This chain links TRBV9 with TRBJ2-7; TRBD1 aligns across 9 bases. The germline V gene encodes CDR1 SGDLS and CDR2 YYNGEE. The CDR3 contains 15 residues. Germline trimming cut 4 bases from V and 3 bases from J; bases unmatched to any gene: 8. The DNA of the CDR3 is TGTGCCAGCAGCCCTGGGACAGGGTTCGGCTACGAGCAGTACTTC. Protein product: CASSPGTGFGYEQYF.

The table lists this clone with a few counts. A much larger clone lies a single base off, so this may be a read error. The same CDR3 is also encoded by other DNA sequences in this sample. This sequence joins TRBV6-1 and TRBJ2-7, with TRBD1 as a possible D gene (6 bases). The V gene's germline CDR1 is MNHNS and CDR2 SASEGT. The ends were cut back, 6 bases at V and 3 bases at J, with 18 bases in the middle. This CDR3 has 15 amino acids. CDR3 residues: CASSRTASLGYEQYF. The CDR3 bases are TGTGCCAGCAGCCGGACAGCGAGCTTAGGCTACGAGCAGTACTTC.

This chain links TRBV7-3 with TRBJ2-4, with TRBD1 matching 8 bases. The J call may be faulty, since TRBJ1-2 better matches the DNA end. In germline, CDR1 is SGHTA, CDR2 FQGTGA. This CDR3 is built from 13 residues. CDR3 in amino acids: CASSLGTGGGYTF. The CDR3 nucleotides are TGTGCCAGCAGCTTGGGGACAGGTGGTGGCTACACCTTC.

Only a few counts were recorded for this clone. The chain uses TRBV6-1 and TRBJ1-2, with D unresolved. CDR1 MNHNS and CDR2 SASEGT come from the germline V gene. Trimming removed 6 bases from V and 1 base from J, with 12 bases in between. The CDR3 is 14 amino acids. In DNA, the CDR3 is TGTGCCAGCAGGGTTCGTCCGGATAACTATGGCTACACCTTC. It codes for CASRVRPDNYGYTF.

Details on this clone: Other DNA sequences in the sample encode the same CDR3. This chain uses TRBV12-3 or TRBV12-4 with TRBJ2-2; D might be TRBD2 (6 bases). Trimming shortened V by 5 bases and J by 6 bases, and 10 bases separated the two germline ends. The CDR3 consists of 13 residues. The CDR3 region has the DNA TGTGCCAGCAGTCCAGCGGGTGCCGGGGAGCTGTTTTTT. This codes for CASSPAGAGELFF.

In its sample, this clone was seen a few times. V and J are TRBV28 and TRBJ1-1; the match to TRBD1 covers 9 bases. V gave up 5 bases and J gave up 3 bases; unmatched junction bases: 4. Germline CDR1 and CDR2: MDHEN and SYDVKM. The CDR3 length is 14 residues. DNA of the CDR3: TGTGCCAGCAGTGCCTGGACAGGGGACACTGAAGCTTTCTTT. The encoded protein is CASSAWTGDTEAFF.

Only a few counts were recorded for this clone. The rearrangement uses TRBV6-9 and TRBJ2-7; 7 nucleotides match TRBD2. The germline V gene encodes CDR1 MNHGY and CDR2 SVAAGI. The CDR3 loop spans 14 amino acids. Losses at the gene ends were 2 bases for V and 5 bases for J; bases not matched to a gene: 6. The CDR3 bases are TGTGCCAGCAGTTATGCGGGGGACCTCAACGAGCAGTACTTC. It translates to CASSYAGDLNEQYF.